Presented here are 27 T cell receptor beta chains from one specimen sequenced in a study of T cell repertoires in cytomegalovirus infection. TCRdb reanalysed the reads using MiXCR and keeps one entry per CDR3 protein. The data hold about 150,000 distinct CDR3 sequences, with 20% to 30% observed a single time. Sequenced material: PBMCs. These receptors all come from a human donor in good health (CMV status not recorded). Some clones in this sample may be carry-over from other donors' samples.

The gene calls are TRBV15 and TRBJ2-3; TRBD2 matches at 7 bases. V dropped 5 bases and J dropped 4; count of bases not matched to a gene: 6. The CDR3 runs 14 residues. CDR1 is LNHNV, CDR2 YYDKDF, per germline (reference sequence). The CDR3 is CATSFSGVADTQYF. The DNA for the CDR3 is TGTGCCACCAGCTTCAGCGGGGTCGCAGATACGCAGTATTTT.

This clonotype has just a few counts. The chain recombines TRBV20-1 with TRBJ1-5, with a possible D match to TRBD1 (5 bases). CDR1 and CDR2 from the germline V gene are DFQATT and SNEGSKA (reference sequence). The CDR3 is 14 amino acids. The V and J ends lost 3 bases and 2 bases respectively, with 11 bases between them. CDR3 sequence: CSASGGIGNQPQHF. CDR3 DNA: TGCAGTGCTAGTGGGGGGATTGGCAATCAGCCCCAGCATTTT.

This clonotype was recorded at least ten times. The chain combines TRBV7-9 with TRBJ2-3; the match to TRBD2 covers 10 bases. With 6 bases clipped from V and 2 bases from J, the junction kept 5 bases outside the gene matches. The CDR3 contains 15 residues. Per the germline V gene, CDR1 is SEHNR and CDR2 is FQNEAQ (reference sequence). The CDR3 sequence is CASRPLAGVTDTQYF. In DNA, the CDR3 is TGTGCCAGCAGGCCGCTAGCGGGGGTCACAGATACGCAGTATTTT.

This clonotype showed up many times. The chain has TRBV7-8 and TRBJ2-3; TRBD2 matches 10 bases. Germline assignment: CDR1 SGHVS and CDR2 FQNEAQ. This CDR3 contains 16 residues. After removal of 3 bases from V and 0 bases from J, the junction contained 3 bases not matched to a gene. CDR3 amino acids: CASSFGLAASTDTQYF. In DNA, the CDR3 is TGTGCCAGCAGCTTCGGACTAGCGGCTAGCACAGATACGCAGTATTTT. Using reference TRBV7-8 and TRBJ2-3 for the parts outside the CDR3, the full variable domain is GAGVSQSPRYKVAKRGQDVALRCDPISGHVSLFWYQQALGQGPEFLTYFQNEAQLDKSGLPSDRFFAERPEGSVSTLKIQRTQQEDSAVYLCASSFGLAASTDTQYFGPGTRLTVL.

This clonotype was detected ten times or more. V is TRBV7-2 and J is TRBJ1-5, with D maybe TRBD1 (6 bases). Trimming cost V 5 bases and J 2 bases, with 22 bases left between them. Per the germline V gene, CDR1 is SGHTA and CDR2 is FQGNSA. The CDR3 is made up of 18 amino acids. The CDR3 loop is CASSRVVGTGLGNQPQHF. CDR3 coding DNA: TGTGCCAGCAGCCGCGTGGTGGGAACAGGGTTAGGCAATCAGCCCCAGCATTTT.

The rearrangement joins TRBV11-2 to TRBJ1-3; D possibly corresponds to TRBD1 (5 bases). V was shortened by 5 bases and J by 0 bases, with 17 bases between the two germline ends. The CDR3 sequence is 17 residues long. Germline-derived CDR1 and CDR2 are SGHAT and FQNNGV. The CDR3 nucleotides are TGTGCCAGCAGCGCCATCGTCAGGGTATCCTCTGGAAACACCATATATTTT. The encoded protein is CASSAIVRVSSGNTIYF.

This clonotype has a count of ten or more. The CDR3 spells CASSSSGGGGAETQYF. The CDR3 DNA sequence: TGTGCCAGCTCCTCCTCAGGGGGCGGGGGGGCCGAGACCCAGTACTTC. The V gene is TRBV7-9, the J gene TRBJ2-5, with D perhaps matching TRBD2 (9 bases). Trimming removed 8 bases from V and 5 bases from J, with 24 bases in between. Per germline, CDR1 SEHNR and CDR2 FQNEAQ (reference sequence). The CDR3 contains 16 residues.

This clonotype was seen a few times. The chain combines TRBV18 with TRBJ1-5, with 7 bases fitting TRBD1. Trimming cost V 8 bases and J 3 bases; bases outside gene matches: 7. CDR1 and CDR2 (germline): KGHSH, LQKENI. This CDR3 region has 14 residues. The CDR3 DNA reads TGTGCCAGCAGTCCCGGGACAGCCAATCAGCCCCAGCATTTT. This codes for CASSPGTANQPQHF. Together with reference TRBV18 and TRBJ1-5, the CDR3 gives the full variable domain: NAGVMQNPRHLVRRRGQEARLRCSPMKGHSHVYWYRQLPEEGLKFMVYLQKENIIDESGMPKERFSAEFPKEGPSILRIQQVVRGDSAAYFCASSPGTANQPQHFGDGTRLSIL.

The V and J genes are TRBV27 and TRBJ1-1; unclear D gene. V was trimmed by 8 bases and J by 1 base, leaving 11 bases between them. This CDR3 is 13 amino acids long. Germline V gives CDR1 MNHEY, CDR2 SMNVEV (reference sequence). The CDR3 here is CASRTIGNTEAFF. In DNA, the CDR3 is TGTGCCAGCCGCACGATTGGGAACACTGAAGCTTTCTTT.

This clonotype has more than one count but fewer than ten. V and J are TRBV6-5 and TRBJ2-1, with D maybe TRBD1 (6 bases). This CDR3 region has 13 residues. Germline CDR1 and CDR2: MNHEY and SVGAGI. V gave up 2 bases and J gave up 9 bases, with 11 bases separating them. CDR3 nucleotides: TGTGCCAGCAGTTACCCAGGGACAAGTGAGCAGTTCTTC. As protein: CASSYPGTSEQFF.

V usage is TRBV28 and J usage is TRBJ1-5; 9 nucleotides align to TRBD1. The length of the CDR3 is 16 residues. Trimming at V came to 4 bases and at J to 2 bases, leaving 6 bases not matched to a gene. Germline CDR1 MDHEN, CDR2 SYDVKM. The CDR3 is CASSSQGASGNQPQHF. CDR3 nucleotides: TGTGCCAGCAGTTCACAGGGGGCGTCGGGCAATCAGCCCCAGCATTTT.

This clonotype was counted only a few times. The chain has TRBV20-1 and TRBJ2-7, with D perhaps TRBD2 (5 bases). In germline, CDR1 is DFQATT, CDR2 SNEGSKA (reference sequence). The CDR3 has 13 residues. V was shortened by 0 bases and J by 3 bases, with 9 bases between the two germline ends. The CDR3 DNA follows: TGCAGTGCTAGAGATGTCGCGGGCTACGAGCAGTACTTC. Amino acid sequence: CSARDVAGYEQYF.

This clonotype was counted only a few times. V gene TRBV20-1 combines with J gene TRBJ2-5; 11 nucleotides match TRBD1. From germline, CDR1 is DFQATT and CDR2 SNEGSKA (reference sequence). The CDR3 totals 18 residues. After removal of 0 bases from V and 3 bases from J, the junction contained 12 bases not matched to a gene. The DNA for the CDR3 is TGCAGTGCTAGAGATCCGACTCGGACAGGGGGCGCGAAAGAGACCCAGTACTTC. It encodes CSARDPTRTGGAKETQYF.

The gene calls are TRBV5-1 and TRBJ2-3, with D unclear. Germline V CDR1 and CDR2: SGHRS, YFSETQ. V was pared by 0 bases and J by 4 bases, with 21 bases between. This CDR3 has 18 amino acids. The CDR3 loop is CASSLAGFTPYVADTQYF. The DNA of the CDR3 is TGCGCCAGCAGCTTGGCCGGATTTACGCCTTACGTCGCAGATACGCAGTATTTT.

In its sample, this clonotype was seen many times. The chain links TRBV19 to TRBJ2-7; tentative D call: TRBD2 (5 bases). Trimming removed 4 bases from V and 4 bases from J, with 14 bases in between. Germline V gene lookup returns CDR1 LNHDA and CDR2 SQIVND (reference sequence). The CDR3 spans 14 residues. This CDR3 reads CASSTRGGTYEQYF. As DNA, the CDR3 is TGTGCCAGTAGTACCCGCGGAGGCACTTACGAGCAGTACTTC. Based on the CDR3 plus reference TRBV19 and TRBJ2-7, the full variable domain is DGGITQSPKYLFRKEGQNVTLSCEQNLNHDAMYWYRQDPGQGLRLIYYSQIVNDFQKGDIAEGYSVSREKKESFPLTVTSAQKNPTAFYLCASSTRGGTYEQYFGPGTRLTVT.

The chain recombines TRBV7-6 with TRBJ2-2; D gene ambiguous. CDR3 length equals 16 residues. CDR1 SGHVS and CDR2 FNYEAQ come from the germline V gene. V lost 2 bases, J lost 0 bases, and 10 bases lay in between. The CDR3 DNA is TGTGCCAGCAGCTTAATGGCAGGATCGAACACCGGGGAGCTGTTTTTT. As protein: CASSLMAGSNTGELFF.

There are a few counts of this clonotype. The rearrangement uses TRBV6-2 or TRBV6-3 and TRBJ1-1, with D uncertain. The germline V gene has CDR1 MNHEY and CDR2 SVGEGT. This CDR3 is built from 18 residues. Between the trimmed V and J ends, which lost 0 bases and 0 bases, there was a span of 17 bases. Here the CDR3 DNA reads TGTGCCAGCAGTTACTCGATGAGATCCCCTCTTATGAACACTGAAGCTTTCTTT. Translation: CASSYSMRSPLMNTEAFF.

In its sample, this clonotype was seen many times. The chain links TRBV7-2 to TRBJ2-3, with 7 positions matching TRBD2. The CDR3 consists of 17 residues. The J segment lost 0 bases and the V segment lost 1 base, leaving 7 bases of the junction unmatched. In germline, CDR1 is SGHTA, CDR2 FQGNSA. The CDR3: CASSLGAGGGSTDTQYF. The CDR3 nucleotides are TGTGCCAGCAGCTTAGGGGCGGGCGGGGGTAGCACAGATACGCAGTATTTT.

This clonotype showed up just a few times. This chain's CDR3 is CASSQEEGKTGELFF. The CDR3 nucleotides read TGTGCCAGCAGCCAAGAAGAGGGAAAGACCGGGGAGCTGTTTTTT. The chain joins TRBV4-2 to TRBJ2-2; the D gene is possibly TRBD2 (5 bases). CDR1 and CDR2 from the germline V gene are LGHNA and YNFKEQ. V was cut by 0 bases and J by 5 bases, with 10 bases left in between. CDR3 size: 15 residues.

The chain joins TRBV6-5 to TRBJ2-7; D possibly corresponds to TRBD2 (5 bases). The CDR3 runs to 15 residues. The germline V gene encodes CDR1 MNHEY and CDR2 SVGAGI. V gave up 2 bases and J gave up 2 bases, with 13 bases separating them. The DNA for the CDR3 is TGTGCCAGCAGTTACACCCCCCCGGGGACCTACGAGCAGTACTTC. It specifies CASSYTPPGTYEQYF.

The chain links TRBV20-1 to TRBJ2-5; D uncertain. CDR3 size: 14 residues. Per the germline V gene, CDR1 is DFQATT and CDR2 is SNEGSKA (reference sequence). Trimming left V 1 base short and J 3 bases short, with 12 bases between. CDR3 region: CSARGWSAKETQYF. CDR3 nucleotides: TGCAGTGCTAGAGGGTGGTCAGCTAAAGAGACCCAGTACTTC.

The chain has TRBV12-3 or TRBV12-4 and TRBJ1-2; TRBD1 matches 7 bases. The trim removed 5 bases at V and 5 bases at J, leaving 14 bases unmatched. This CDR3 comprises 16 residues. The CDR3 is CASSPRGQRGTYGYTF. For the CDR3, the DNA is TGTGCCAGCAGTCCCCGGGGACAGAGAGGGACTTATGGCTACACCTTC.

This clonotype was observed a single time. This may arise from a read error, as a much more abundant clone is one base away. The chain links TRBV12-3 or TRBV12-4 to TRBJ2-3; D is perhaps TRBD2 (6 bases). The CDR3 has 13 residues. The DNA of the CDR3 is TGTGCCAGCAGTTTGCGGGGCACAGATGCGCAGTATTTT. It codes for CASSLRGTDAQYF.

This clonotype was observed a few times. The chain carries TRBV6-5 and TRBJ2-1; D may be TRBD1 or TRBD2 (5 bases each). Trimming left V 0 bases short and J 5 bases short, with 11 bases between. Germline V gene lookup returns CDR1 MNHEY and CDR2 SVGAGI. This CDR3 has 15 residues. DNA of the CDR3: TGTGCCAGCAGTTACTCCCTAGCAGGGCACAATGAGCAGTTCTTC. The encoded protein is CASSYSLAGHNEQFF.

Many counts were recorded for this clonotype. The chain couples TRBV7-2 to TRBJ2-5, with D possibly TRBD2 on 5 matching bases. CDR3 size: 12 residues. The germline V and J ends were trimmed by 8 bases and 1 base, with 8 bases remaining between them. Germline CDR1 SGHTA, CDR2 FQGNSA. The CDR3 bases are TGTGCCAGCTCGCGGGTCCAAGAGACCCAGTACTTC. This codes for CASSRVQETQYF.

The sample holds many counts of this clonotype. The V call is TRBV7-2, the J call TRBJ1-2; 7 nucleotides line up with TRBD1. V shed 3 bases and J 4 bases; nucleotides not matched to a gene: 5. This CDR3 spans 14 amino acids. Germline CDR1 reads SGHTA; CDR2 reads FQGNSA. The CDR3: CASSLAGTAYGYTF. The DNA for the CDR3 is TGTGCCAGCAGCTTGGCCGGGACAGCCTATGGCTACACCTTC.

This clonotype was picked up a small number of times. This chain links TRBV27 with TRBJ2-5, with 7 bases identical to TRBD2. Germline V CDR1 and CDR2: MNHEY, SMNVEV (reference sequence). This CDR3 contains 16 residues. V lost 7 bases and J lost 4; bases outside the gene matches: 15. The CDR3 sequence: CASMRASGALGETQYF. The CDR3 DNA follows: TGTGCCAGCATGAGGGCAAGCGGGGCCTTGGGAGAGACCCAGTACTTC.